This T cell receptor (beta chain) was recovered during a study of graft-versus-host responses after intestinal transplantation. In regard to this clone: As yet, its antigen is unknown.

Data came from immunoSEQ multiplex PCR; TCRdb stores just in-frame clones and leaves some out. The sample records 90,000 to 130,000 clones, about 92% being singletons. There are 14 residues in the CDR3. V dropped 6 bases and J dropped 4; count of bases not matched to a gene: 6. Germline V lookup: CDR1 SGHRS, CDR2 YFSETQ. General observations from the study: Maximum circulating GvH clone levels tracked with early post-transplant HvG decreases. Present in recipient marrow, GvH clones included some that appeared first in ileum or blood.

This receptor was obtained from a human donor who was the organ donor for an intestinal transplant. This material consisted of unstimulated CD8+ T cells sorted from spleen or lymph node cells, taken before transplant. The chain employs TRBV5-1 and TRBJ1-3; 8 bases agree with TRBD1. This chain's CDR3 is CASKRAGGGNTIYF. The CDR3 DNA is TGCGCCAGCAAGAGGGCAGGGGGCGGAAACACCATATATTTT.